These 5 T cell receptor beta chains share one sample of origin, sequenced in a study of sequential checkpoint blockade in melanoma. Treatment meaning: randomized to nivolumab then ipilimumab (arm A) or the reverse (arm B). Clones were read by immunoSEQ multiplex PCR, and TCRdb kept only the in-frame ones, dropping some. The table records roughly 1,700 clones, under 30% of them present only once. Sequences were derived from tumor tissue (inferred from file names), sampled from a patient given nivolumab and ipilimumab in sequence. These receptors all come from a human donor with melanoma.

In its sample, this clone ranks as medium-sized (0.01 to 0.1%). The chain joins TRBV11-3 to TRBJ2-1, with D uncertain. With 5 bases removed from V and 2 bases from J, the gap between germline ends came to 16 bases. The CDR3 has 16 residues. The germline gives CDR1 SGHNT, CDR2 YENEEA. The CDR3 loop is CASSLLHLYPYNEQFF. In DNA form, the CDR3 reads TGTGCCAGCAGCCTTCTTCACTTATACCCCTACAATGAGCAGTTCTTC.

This clone was observed a handful of times. J is TRBJ1-1 and V is TRBV19; no firm D call. This CDR3 has 13 residues. Trimming removed 1 base at V and 3 bases at J, with 6 bases between. Germline CDR1 and CDR2: LNHDA and SQIVND (reference sequence). CDR3 sequence reads: CASSIAAHTEAFF. The CDR3 nucleotides are TGTGCCAGTAGTATAGCGGCACACACTGAAGCTTTCTTT.

The V gene is TRBV25-1, the J gene TRBJ2-2, with D perhaps matching TRBD1 or TRBD2 (6 bases each). The germline V gene has CDR1 MGHDK and CDR2 SYGVNS. V lost 3 bases to trimming and J lost 5 bases, with 16 bases between them. This CDR3 comprises 16 residues. The CDR3 DNA reads as TGTGCCAGCAGTGATTGGGGTCAGGGGAGGACCGGGGAGCTGTTTTTT. It encodes CASSDWGQGRTGELFF.

This clone was seen a few times. The J gene is TRBJ2-7, the V gene TRBV6-8; the D gene is possibly TRBD1 (5 bases). The CDR3 totals 14 residues. Germline lookup yields CDR1 MNHGY and CDR2 SAAAGT. Trimming shortened V by 5 bases and J by 0 bases, and 11 bases separated the two germline ends. The CDR3 region is CASSRNRISYEQYF. In DNA, the CDR3 is TGTGCCAGCAGTCGTAACAGGATCTCCTACGAGCAGTACTTC.

This chain uses TRBV19 with TRBJ1-6; 7 nucleotides match TRBD1. The V and J ends lost 2 bases and 9 bases, in that order; junction bases with no gene match: 10. The germline V gene has CDR1 LNHDA and CDR2 SQIVND (reference sequence). The length of the CDR3 is 16 residues. The CDR3 is CASSISTGVFISPLHF. The CDR3 DNA reads as TGTGCCAGTAGTATAAGTACAGGGGTTTTCATTTCACCCCTCCACTTT. Together with reference TRBV19 and TRBJ1-6, the CDR3 gives the full variable domain: DGGITQSPKYLFRKEGQNVTLSCEQNLNHDAMYWYRQDPGQGLRLIYYSQIVNDFQKGDIAEGYSVSREKKESFPLTVTSAQKNPTAFYLCASSISTGVFISPLHFGNGTRLTVT.